The 11 T cell receptor beta chains listed next were all sequenced from one sample in a study of cytomegalovirus exposure and HLA in healthy donors. With 60 Vbeta and 13 Jbeta primers, the PCR was carried out. Method: immunoSEQ multiplex PCR; TCRdb's copy keeps in-frame clones and lacks some. The sample lists about 98,000 clones, roughly 70% occurring once. Sequencing was performed on PBMCs. The source is a male donor in good health and CMV-seronegative.

The J gene is TRBJ2-5, the V gene TRBV5-6, with D maybe TRBD2 (6 bases). V gave up 7 bases and J gave up 1 base, with 14 bases separating them. Germline values: CDR1 SGHDT, CDR2 YYEEEE. The CDR3 sequence is 14 residues long. CDR3 coding DNA: TGTGCCAGCGGCGAGGGCGGGGTCCAAGAGACCCAGTACTTC. This gives the protein CASGEGGVQETQYF.

This clone showed up just a few times. Other nucleotide sequences in the sample specify the same CDR3. The chain has TRBV30 and TRBJ1-5; D is unclear. Germline loops: CDR1 GTSNPN, CDR2 SVGIG (reference sequence). V gave up 2 bases and J gave up 0 bases, with 5 bases separating them. The CDR3 contains 13 residues. CDR3 nucleotide sequence: TGTGCCTGGAGTCGGGGTAGCAATCAGCCCCAGCATTTT. Translated: CAWSRGSNQPQHF.

The chain uses TRBV5-1 and TRBJ2-1, with D tentatively TRBD2 (5 bases). The germline V gene encodes CDR1 SGHRS and CDR2 YFSETQ. This CDR3 has 14 amino acids. V was shortened by 0 bases and J by 5 bases, with 9 bases between the two germline ends. In nucleotides, the CDR3 is TGCGCCAGCAGCTTGGCTATCGGGAACAATGAGCAGTTCTTC. Translation: CASSLAIGNNEQFF.

This chain joins TRBV28 and TRBJ2-3, with 9 positions matching TRBD1. This CDR3 spans 14 amino acids. Germline CDR1 MDHEN, CDR2 SYDVKM. The V gene end was trimmed by 11 bases and the J gene end by 0 bases; junction bases not matched to a gene: 6. Written as DNA, the CDR3 is TGTGCCGTACAGGGGGCGATGAGCACAGATACGCAGTATTTT. This sequence encodes CAVQGAMSTDTQYF. Using reference TRBV28 and TRBJ2-3 for the parts outside the CDR3, the full variable domain is DVKVTQSSRYLVKRTGEKVFLECVQDMDHENMFWYRQDPGLGLRLIYFSYDVKMKEKGDIPEGYSVSREKKERFSLILESASTNQTSMYLCAVQGAMSTDTQYFGPGTRLTVL.

V is TRBV27 and J is TRBJ2-7; 8 positions agree with TRBD1. With V trimmed by 4 bases and J by 0 bases, 5 bases remained unmatched. This CDR3 is built from 15 residues. Germline V gene sequence: CDR1 MNHEY, CDR2 SMNVEV (reference sequence). CDR3: CASSSGQGASYEQYF. The DNA of the CDR3 is TGTGCCAGCAGTTCCGGACAGGGAGCCTCCTACGAGCAGTACTTC.

J is TRBJ2-3 and V is TRBV6-5; 7 positions agree with TRBD2. V shed 10 bases and J 2 bases; nucleotides not matched to a gene: 9. The germline CDR1 and CDR2 sequences are MNHEY and SVGAGI. The CDR3 extends over 14 amino acids. The CDR3 nucleotides read TGTGCCACGGAAAAGCGGGGATACACAGATACGCAGTATTTT. It yields the protein CATEKRGYTDTQYF.

This clone has more than one count but fewer than ten. The chain recombines TRBV7-9 with TRBJ2-5; a possible D gene is TRBD1 (6 bases). The assigned J gene may be wrong: the sequence end matches TRBJ2-7 better. CDR1 and CDR2 from the germline V gene are SEHNR and FQNEAQ (reference sequence). The CDR3 is 14 amino acids. The CDR3 sequence is CASSFTDSTYEQYF. CDR3 DNA: TGTGCCAGCAGCTTTACGGACAGTACCTACGAGCAGTACTTC.

The chain uses TRBV29-1 and TRBJ1-2, with 7 bases that match TRBD1. CDR1 is SQVTM and CDR2 is ANQGSEA in the germline V gene. The CDR3 totals 11 residues. Unmatched junction bases numbered 6, after V lost 7 bases and J lost 7 bases. As DNA, the CDR3 is TGCAGCGGCACAGGGGCTGGTGGCTACACCTTC. Translation: CSGTGAGGYTF.

In its sample, this clone was seen once. V and J are TRBV25-1 and TRBJ2-5; 7 positions match TRBD2. Judging by the DNA end, TRBJ2-7 fits better; the J call may be wrong. Germline assignment: CDR1 MGHDK and CDR2 SYGVNS. The CDR3 extends over 15 amino acids. CDR3 nucleotides: TGTGCCAGCAGTGAATCCGGCGGGAGTGGGTACGAGCAGTACTTC. Protein sequence: CASSESGGSGYEQYF.

The V call is TRBV18, the J call TRBJ2-3; D remains ambiguous. Germline V lookup: CDR1 KGHSH, CDR2 LQKENI. The CDR3 totals 17 residues. Trimming left V 2 bases short and J 0 bases short, with 15 bases between. Written as DNA, the CDR3 is TGTGCCAGCTCACCAAAGGCAGGTTATACCAGCACAGATACGCAGTATTTT. Its protein product is CASSPKAGYTSTDTQYF.

This clone was seen more than once but under ten times. The chain links TRBV7-9 to TRBJ2-1, with 7 bases that match TRBD1. J was trimmed by 6 bases and V by 0 bases; bases with no gene match: 8. Germline CDR1 and CDR2: SEHNR and FQNEAQ (reference sequence). This CDR3 is 16 amino acids long. CDR3 amino acids: CASSLAGRAGGNEQFF. CDR3 in DNA: TGTGCCAGCAGCTTAGCAGGAAGGGCAGGGGGCAATGAGCAGTTCTTC.